This entry is about one T cell receptor (beta chain). Its cognate antigen is unknown. The data stem from a study of cytomegalovirus exposure and HLA in healthy donors. On the study more broadly: Findings of an earlier analysis included roughly 110 million unique TCR beta sequences from some 200 million T cells. Of 300 to 500 genotyped donors, 70% to 85% clustered with self-reported Caucasian donors. Overall study results and limits: In a later analysis, several top co-occurrence clusters appeared linked to parvovirus B19, influenza, CMV and Epstein-Barr virus.

Primers: 60 Vbeta forward and 13 Jbeta reverse. The protocol was immunoSEQ multiplex PCR, while the TCRdb copy is restricted to in-frame clones and leaves out a portion. The table lists about 160,000 clones, over 70% of them singletons, with roughly 10% in the top ten. The CDR3 runs 13 residues. Trimming cost V 3 bases and J 3 bases, with 9 bases left between them. Germline-derived CDR1 and CDR2 are SGHAT and FQNNGV. The genes are TRBV11-2 and TRBJ2-7; tentative D call: TRBD2 (6 bases). The TCR sequence derives from a young man in good health and CMV-seropositive. The sample taken for sequencing was PBMCs. The CDR3 DNA reads as TGTGCCAGCAGCTTTAGCGGAAACTACGAGCAGTACTTC. Protein product: CASSFSGNYEQYF.